A selection of T cell receptor beta chains follows, all from one sample in a study of T cells in localized non-small cell lung cancer. Some clones are missing from TCRdb's copy, which holds only in-frame ones; the method was immunoSEQ multiplex PCR. Among approximately 41,000 clones, about 86% were seen once, and the ten largest hold roughly 7.7%. Sequencing used peripheral blood, obtained before any cancer treatment. Source of these receptors: a woman aged 18 to 55 with stage III lung adenocarcinoma. CDR3s include the opening cysteine and the closing phenylalanine or tryptophan. The order of the fields is J gene, clone size, D gene, V gene, CDR3 DNA, CDR3 protein. D genes are given only for firm matches. Only some rows state a clone size, as once, few, many or a class for expanded clones.

TRBJ2-7,-,-,TRBV29-1,TGCAGCGTTGTGCACCCACCCAAGGCTCTCCGCGGCTCCTACGAGCAGTACTTC,CSVVHPPKALRGSYEQYF
TRBJ2-1,-,-,TRBV25-1,TGTGCCAGCAGTGCTTATTCCGGGACCCGAGGGGATGAGCAGTTCTTC,CASSAYSGTRGDEQFF
TRBJ2-7,-,TRBD2,TRBV27,TGTGCCAGCGGAACTAGCGGGGGGATCTACGAGCAGTACTTC,CASGTSGGIYEQYF
TRBJ1-2,-,TRBD1,TRBV19,TGTGCCAGTAGTATGGGACAGGCAGCTAACTATGGCTACACCTTC,CASSMGQAANYGYTF
TRBJ1-3,few,-,TRBV19,TGTGCCAGTAGTCCCGGTGGGACAAGGAGAAACACCATATATTTT,CASSPGGTRRNTIYF
TRBJ2-3,-,-,TRBV18,TGTGCCAGCTCAGTTTTCGCGGCGACCACAGATACGCAGTATTTT,CASSVFAATTDTQYF
TRBJ1-4,-,-,TRBV6-1,TGTGCCAGCAGTGAAAGGATGGCTAATGAAAAACTGTTTTTT,CASSERMANEKLFF
TRBJ2-1,-,TRBD1,TRBV4-2,TGTGCCAGCAGCCGATCGGGACAGGGTGACTACAATGAGCAGTTCTTC,CASSRSGQGDYNEQFF
TRBJ2-6,-,-,TRBV7-5,TGTGCCAGAAGCTTAGCGGAGGCAGGAAGGTCTGGGGCCAACGTCCTGACTTTC,CARSLAEAGRSGANVLTF
TRBJ1-6,-,-,TRBV2,TGTGCCAGCCAAGGGTCCTATAATTCACCCCTCCACTTT,CASQGSYNSPLHF
TRBJ1-3,-,-,TRBV25-1,TGTGCCAGCAGTGGGTACGGGCCCCAAGTCGGAAACACCATATATTTT,CASSGYGPQVGNTIYF
TRBJ1-4,-,-,TRBV27,TGTGCCAGCAGTTTACTTATGGGGCAGCGTGAAAAACTGTTTTTT,CASSLLMGQREKLFF
TRBJ2-5,-,-,TRBV2,TGTGCCAGCAGTGAAGGGGCCCAACGGGGTGAGACCCAGTACTTC,CASSEGAQRGETQYF
TRBJ1-2,-,-,TRBV6-1,TGTGCCAGCAGTGAGGGAGGGGCGCGGTATGGCTACACCTTC,CASSEGGARYGYTF
TRBJ1-4,-,TRBD1,TRBV5-6,TGTGCCAGCAGCTGGGACAGCGAAAAACTGTTTTTT,CASSWDSEKLFF
TRBJ2-3,-,-,TRBV6-6,TGTGCCAGCAGTTACTCGACAGAGTCGGTTACGCAGTATTTT,CASSYSTESVTQYF
TRBJ1-6,few,-,TRBV6-5,TGTGCCAGCAGTTACTCGGGCCAGCTGAGAGGATCACCCCTCCACTTT,CASSYSGQLRGSPLHF
TRBJ2-7,-,TRBD1,TRBV30,TGTGCCTGGAGTGTTAACAGGGGGCGAATTTATAAGTCCTACGAGCAGTACTTC,CAWSVNRGRIYKSYEQYF
TRBJ1-2,-,-,TRBV6-1,TGTGCCAGCAGTGAAGTAGGGCGTGATGGCTACACCTTC,CASSEVGRDGYTF
TRBJ2-1,-,-,TRBV19,TGTGCCAGTAGAAGGCTCGAGGGGGGGAGTCATGAGCAGTTCTTC,CASRRLEGGSHEQFF
TRBJ2-6,-,TRBD1,TRBV18,TGTGCCAGCTCACCGCAACAGGGGACTGGGGCCAACGTCCTGACTTTC,CASSPQQGTGANVLTF
TRBJ1-1,-,TRBD1,TRBV6-6,TGTGCCAGCAGTTACCCACAGGGGACTGAAGCTTTCTTT,CASSYPQGTEAFF
TRBJ2-2,-,-,TRBV2,TGTGCCAGCAGTGAGGGGATCATTGGGAACACCGGGGAGCTGTTTTTT,CASSEGIIGNTGELFF
TRBJ1-2,-,-,TRBV6-6,TGTGCCAGCAGTTACTCTGGACAGTATGGCTACACCTTC,CASSYSGQYGYTF
TRBJ2-3,-,-,TRBV25-1,TGTGCCAGCAGTGGGATTAGCGGACAGCCCACAGATACGCAGTATTTT,CASSGISGQPTDTQYF
TRBJ2-3,-,-,TRBV4-1,TGCGCCAGCAGCCAAGCCACAGATACGCAGTATTTT,CASSQATDTQYF
TRBJ1-2,-,-,TRBV6-5,TGTGCCAGCAGACAGGGTCTCGCTAACTATGGCTACACCTTC,CASRQGLANYGYTF
TRBJ2-2,-,-,TRBV5-4,TGTGCCAGCAGCTTGTCTACAGGGAACACCGGGGAGCTGTTTTTT,CASSLSTGNTGELFF
TRBJ2-3,-,TRBD1,TRBV19,TGTGCCAGTAGTGGAGTACAGGGGGGAGCAGATACGCAGTATTTT,CASSGVQGGADTQYF
TRBJ1-3,-,-,TRBV14,TGTGCCAGCAGCCAAGTAGCCCGACTCGGGGCCACCATATATTTT,CASSQVARLGATIYF
TRBJ2-2,-,-,TRBV7-9,TGTGCCAGCAGCTTACGTCAGGGGTTTAACACCGGGGAGCTGTTTTTT,CASSLRQGFNTGELFF
TRBJ1-3,-,-,TRBV6-5,TGTGCCAGCAGCAGAATCGGGTGGTCTGGAAACACCATATATTTT,CASSRIGWSGNTIYF
TRBJ1-6,-,-,TRBV30,TGTGCCTGGAGTGTAGGTTTGGTAACCCTCCACTTT,CAWSVGLVTLHF
TRBJ2-5,once,-,TRBV12-1,TGTGCCAGCAGCTTCCCCGGGACTAGCGGGGGGGGCCAAGAGACCCAGTACTTC,CASSFPGTSGGGQETQYF
TRBJ1-1,-,-,TRBV7-9,TGTGCCAGCAGCTTAGACATGAACACTGAAGCTTTCTTT,CASSLDMNTEAFF
TRBJ2-6,-,-,TRBV5-1,TGCGCCAGCAGCTTGTTGGGGAGTTCTGGGGCCAACGTCCTGACTTTC,CASSLLGSSGANVLTF
TRBJ2-7,-,-,TRBV29-1,TGCAGCGTTGAGCCAGGGCCTTCCTACGAGCAGTACTTC,CSVEPGPSYEQYF
TRBJ2-3,-,-,TRBV18,TGTGCCAGCTCCCCGACTGGGGGGGATACGCAGTATTTT,CASSPTGGDTQYF
TRBJ2-5,-,TRBD1,TRBV5-1,TGCGCCAGCAGCTTGGATGGCAGGGGGCGCTTGGAGACCCAGTACTTC,CASSLDGRGRLETQYF
TRBJ1-6,-,-,TRBV18,TGTGCCAGCTCCCAAAGGACCGCCAGCTCCTATAATTCACCCCTCCACTTT,CASSQRTASSYNSPLHF
TRBJ1-5,-,TRBD1,TRBV11-2,TGTGCCAGCAGCCCCACAGGGGGTAGCAATCAGCCCCAGCATTTT,CASSPTGGSNQPQHF
TRBJ1-5,-,TRBD1,TRBV19,TGTGCCAGTAGCATTACAGGGGGGACTCGTCAGCCCCAGCATTTT,CASSITGGTRQPQHF
TRBJ2-1,-,TRBD2,TRBV5-1,TGCGCCAGCAGGGCCGGGACTAGCGGGGGCAGGGATTCCTACAATGAGCAGTTCTTC,CASRAGTSGGRDSYNEQFF
TRBJ1-2,-,-,TRBV5-1,TGCGCCAGCAGCTTGGCCGTCACCGAGCGGGGCTACACCTTC,CASSLAVTERGYTF
TRBJ2-7,-,-,TRBV6-5,TGTGCCAGCAGTTACTATGGGACCTCTGGGGGCGAGCAGTACTTC,CASSYYGTSGGEQYF